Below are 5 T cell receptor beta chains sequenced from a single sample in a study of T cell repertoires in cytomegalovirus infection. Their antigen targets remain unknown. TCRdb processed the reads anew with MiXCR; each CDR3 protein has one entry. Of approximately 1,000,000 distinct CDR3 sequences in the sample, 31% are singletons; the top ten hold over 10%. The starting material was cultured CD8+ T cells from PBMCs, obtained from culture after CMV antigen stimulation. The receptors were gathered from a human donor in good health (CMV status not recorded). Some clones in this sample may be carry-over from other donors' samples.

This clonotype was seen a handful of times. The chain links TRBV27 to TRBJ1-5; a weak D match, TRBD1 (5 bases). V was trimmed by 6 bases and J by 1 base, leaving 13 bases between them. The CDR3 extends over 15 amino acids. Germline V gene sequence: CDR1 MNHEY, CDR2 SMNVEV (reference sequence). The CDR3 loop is CASSLRWGSNQPQHF. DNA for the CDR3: TGTGCCAGCAGCCTGAGGTGGGGCAGCAATCAGCCCCAGCATTTT.

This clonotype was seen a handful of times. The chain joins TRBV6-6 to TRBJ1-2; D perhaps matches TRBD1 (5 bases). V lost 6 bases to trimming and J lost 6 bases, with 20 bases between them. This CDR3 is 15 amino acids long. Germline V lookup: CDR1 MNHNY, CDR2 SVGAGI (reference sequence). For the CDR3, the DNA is TGTGCCAGCAGCAGGGACGTTTGGGTCTATGATGGCTACACCTTC. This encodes CASSRDVWVYDGYTF.

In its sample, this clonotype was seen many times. CDR3 DNA sequence: TGTGCCAGCCTAGGTATATGGGGAATGAACACTGAAGCTTTCTTT. Encoded protein: CASLGIWGMNTEAFF. The V call is TRBV6-1, the J call TRBJ1-1; the D is unclear. The V gene lost 8 bases and the J gene lost 0 bases, with 16 bases spanning the gap. The CDR3 sequence is 15 residues long. The germline V gene has CDR1 MNHNS and CDR2 SASEGT.

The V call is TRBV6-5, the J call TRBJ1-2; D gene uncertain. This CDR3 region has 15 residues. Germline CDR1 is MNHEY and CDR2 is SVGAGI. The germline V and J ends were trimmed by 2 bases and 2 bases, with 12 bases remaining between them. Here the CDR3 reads CASSYRADRNYGYTF. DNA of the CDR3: TGTGCCAGCAGTTACCGGGCGGACCGCAACTATGGCTACACCTTC.

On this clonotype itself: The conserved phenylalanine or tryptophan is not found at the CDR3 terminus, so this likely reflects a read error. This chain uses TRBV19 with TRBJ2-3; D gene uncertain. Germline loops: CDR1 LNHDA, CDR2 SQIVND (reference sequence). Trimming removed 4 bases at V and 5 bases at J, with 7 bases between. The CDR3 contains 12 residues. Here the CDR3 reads CASSSDLDTQYY. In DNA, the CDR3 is TGTGCCAGTAGTAGCGACTTAGATACGCAGTATTAT.